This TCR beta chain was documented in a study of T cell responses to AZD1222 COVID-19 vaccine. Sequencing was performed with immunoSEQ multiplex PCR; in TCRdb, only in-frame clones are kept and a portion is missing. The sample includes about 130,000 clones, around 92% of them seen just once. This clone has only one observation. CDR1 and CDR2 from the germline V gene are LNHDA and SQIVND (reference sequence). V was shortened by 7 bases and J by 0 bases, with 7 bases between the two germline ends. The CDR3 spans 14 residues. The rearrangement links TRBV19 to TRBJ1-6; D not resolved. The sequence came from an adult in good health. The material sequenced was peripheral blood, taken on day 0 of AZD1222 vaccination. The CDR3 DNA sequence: TGTGCCAGTATGAGCAGCTCCTATAATTCACCCCTCCACTTT. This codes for CASMSSSYNSPLHF.